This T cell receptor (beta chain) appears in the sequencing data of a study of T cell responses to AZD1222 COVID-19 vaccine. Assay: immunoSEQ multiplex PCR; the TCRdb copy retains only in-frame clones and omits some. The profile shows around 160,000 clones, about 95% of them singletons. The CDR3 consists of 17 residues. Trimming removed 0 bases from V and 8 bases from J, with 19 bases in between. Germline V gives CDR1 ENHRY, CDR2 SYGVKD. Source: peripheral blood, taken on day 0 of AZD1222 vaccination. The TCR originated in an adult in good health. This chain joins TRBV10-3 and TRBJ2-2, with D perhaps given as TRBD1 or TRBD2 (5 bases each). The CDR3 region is CAISESVGVTIEGELFF. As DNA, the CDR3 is TGTGCCATCAGTGAGTCGGTGGGGGTTACCATCGAAGGGGAGCTGTTTTTT.